This TCR beta chain is drawn from a study of T cell responses to AZD1222 COVID-19 vaccine. Per germline, CDR1 SGHDT and CDR2 YYEEEE. The CDR3 contains 13 residues. V lost 3 bases to trimming and J lost 8 bases; unmatched junction nucleotides: 5. Here immunoSEQ multiplex PCR was the method, and the copy in TCRdb shows in-frame clones only, minus some. This sample has roughly 97,000 clones, with about 87% found just once. The origin of this receptor is an adult in good health. This chain links TRBV5-6 with TRBJ2-1; 7 positions agree with TRBD2. The source was peripheral blood, collected on day 0 of AZD1222 vaccination. The CDR3 bases are TGTGCCAGCAGCTCCACTAGCGCCTATGAGCAGTTCTTC. It yields the protein CASSSTSAYEQFF. Full variable domain (outside the CDR3, taken from reference TRBV5-6 and TRBJ2-1): DAGVTQSPTHLIKTRGQQVTLRCSPKSGHDTVSWYQQALGQGPQFIFQYYEEEERQRGNFPDRFSGHQFPNYSSELNVNALLLGDSALYLCASSSTSAYEQFFGPGTRLTVL.